A selection of T cell receptor beta chains follows, all from one sample in a study of T-cell reconstitution after alpha-beta-depleted transplantation in children. TCRdb reprocessed the PCR reads with MiXCR, giving one entry per CDR3 protein. The profile covers about 360,000 distinct CDR3 sequences, with 13% appearing a single time and approximately 4.2% taken by the ten largest. The sequenced sample was PBMCs, obtained from the stem cell graft. The receptors here all came from a human donor who donated a stem cell graft to a child with Fanconi anemia. The CDR3 runs from the conserved cysteine through the conserved F or W. A D gene is named only where the DNA matches it firmly. Expanded clones are given a class, and other clones once, few, many or no size at all.

DNA: TGCGCCAGCAGCTTGGGGGACGGACTTTTCTATGGCTACACCTTC; CDR3: CASSLGDGLFYGYTF; J: TRBJ1-2; D: -; size: few; V: TRBV5-1
DNA: TGTGCCAGCAATCCGACAGGGGCCGGCAATCAGCCCCAGCATTTT; CDR3: CASNPTGAGNQPQHF; J: TRBJ1-5; D: TRBD1; size: few; V: TRBV6-1
DNA: TGCGCCAGCAGCCATTCAAATACAGGCAGTGAGCAGTTCTTC; CDR3: CASSHSNTGSEQFF; J: TRBJ2-1; D: -; size: -; V: TRBV4-3
DNA: TGTGCCAGCAGCGTAGCGGCAACAGGACGAGACTATGGCTACACCTTC; CDR3: CASSVAATGRDYGYTF; J: TRBJ1-2; D: -; size: many; V: TRBV9
DNA: TGCGCCAGCAGCCGCGCGGGTCTAGCGACAGATACGCAGTATTTT; CDR3: CASSRAGLATDTQYF; J: TRBJ2-3; D: -; size: few; V: TRBV5-1
DNA: TGCGCCAGCAGCTTGGGGGAGCCTTGGGATACGCAGTATTTT; CDR3: CASSLGEPWDTQYF; J: TRBJ2-3; D: -; size: -; V: TRBV5-1
DNA: TGCAGTGCTAGAGATATATTAAAGGGCCAAGAGACCCAGTACTTC; CDR3: CSARDILKGQETQYF; J: TRBJ2-5; D: -; size: -; V: TRBV20-1
DNA: TGTGCCAGCAGCCAAACTGGTTACGAGGGTGAAAAACTGTTTTTT; CDR3: CASSQTGYEGEKLFF; J: TRBJ1-4; D: -; size: many; V: TRBV3-1
DNA: TGTGCCAGCAGAGTGGGGGGAGGGGGCACTGAAGCTTTCTTT; CDR3: CASRVGGGGTEAFF; J: TRBJ1-1; D: -; size: -; V: TRBV7-2
DNA: TGCAGCGTTGAAGATCAACAGCTACACTATGGCTACACCTTC; CDR3: CSVEDQQLHYGYTF; J: TRBJ1-2; D: -; size: -; V: TRBV29-1
DNA: TGCAGTGCTATATGGACTAGCGGCACAGATACGCAGTATTTT; CDR3: CSAIWTSGTDTQYF; J: TRBJ2-3; D: TRBD2; size: many; V: TRBV20-1
DNA: TGTGCCAGCAGACCGGACGGGGATCGTTACGAGCAGTACTTC; CDR3: CASRPDGDRYEQYF; J: TRBJ2-7; D: -; size: few; V: TRBV2
DNA: TGTGCCACCAGCAGAGGAACAGGACTACAGTATTTT; CDR3: CATSRGTGLQYF; J: TRBJ2-3; D: -; size: -; V: TRBV15
DNA: TGTGCCAGCAGCTTGCGGCAGACAGAAGCTTTCTTT; CDR3: CASSLRQTEAFF; J: TRBJ1-1; D: -; size: many; V: TRBV5-6
DNA: TGCTGTGCTAGGGATCCCAGAGGTAGAGCTAACTATGGCTACACCTTC; CDR3: CCARDPRGRANYGYTF; J: TRBJ1-2; D: -; size: -; V: TRBV20-1
DNA: TGTGCCAGCAGCCAAGATCTAACTAGCGGGGGATACCGGCAGTTCTTC; CDR3: CASSQDLTSGGYRQFF; J: TRBJ2-1; D: TRBD2; size: many; V: TRBV4-2
DNA: TGTGCCAGCAGCCTCGGGACGGACGTTTTACGTGGCTACACCTTC; CDR3: CASSLGTDVLRGYTF; J: TRBJ1-2; D: -; size: -; V: TRBV7-8
DNA: TGTGCCAGTACTACGGGACTAGCGGGCACAGATACGCAGTATTTT; CDR3: CASTTGLAGTDTQYF; J: TRBJ2-3; D: TRBD2; size: -; V: TRBV19
DNA: TGCGCCAGCAGCCTACAGGGCCAGAGCTCCTACAATGAGCAGTTCTTC; CDR3: CASSLQGQSSYNEQFF; J: TRBJ2-1; D: -; size: many; V: TRBV4-3
DNA: TGTGCCAGCAGTTTCCTTGGGTGGTCGAGCGAGCAGTACTTC; CDR3: CASSFLGWSSEQYF; J: TRBJ2-7; D: -; size: few; V: TRBV12-3/TRBV12-4
DNA: TGTGCCAGCAAACTTGGGGGCTCTAATGAAAAACTGTTTTTT; CDR3: CASKLGGSNEKLFF; J: TRBJ1-4; D: -; size: -; V: TRBV28
DNA: TGTTCCAGCAGCTTAGTTATGGGGCCAAACACTGAAGCTTTCTTT; CDR3: CSSSLVMGPNTEAFF; J: TRBJ1-1; D: -; size: few; V: TRBV7-9
DNA: TGTGCCAGCAGCTTAAGGGCTGGGATCACTGAAGCTTTCTTT; CDR3: CASSLRAGITEAFF; J: TRBJ1-1; D: -; size: -; V: TRBV7-3
DNA: TGTGCCAGCAGCCAAGATCCTAGCGGGGGCGACGCGCAGTATTTT; CDR3: CASSQDPSGGDAQYF; J: TRBJ2-3; D: TRBD2; size: -; V: TRBV3-1
DNA: TGCAGTGCTGCCCGAGGGGTGGCGGGGGGCCAAGAGACCCAGTACTTC; CDR3: CSAARGVAGGQETQYF; J: TRBJ2-5; D: TRBD2; size: -; V: TRBV20-1
DNA: TGTGCCAGCAGTCCCGACAGTTGGAGGCCCCAGCATTTT; CDR3: CASSPDSWRPQHF; J: TRBJ1-5; D: -; size: few; V: TRBV6-5
DNA: TGTGCCAGCAGCTTAAGGGACGGGAAAAACATTCAGTACTTC; CDR3: CASSLRDGKNIQYF; J: TRBJ2-4; D: -; size: few; V: TRBV7-2
DNA: TGTGCCAGCAGCCAAGGGACAGCCTACACTGAAGCTTTCTTT; CDR3: CASSQGTAYTEAFF; J: TRBJ1-1; D: -; size: -; V: TRBV3-1
DNA: TGTGCCAGCAGCCAAGGGACAGGGAATGGGATATTT; CDR3: CASSQGTGNGIF; J: TRBJ1-1; D: TRBD1; size: many; V: TRBV9
DNA: TGTGCCAGCAGCTCCCTCGGACGGATTCAAGAGACCCAGTACTTC; CDR3: CASSSLGRIQETQYF; J: TRBJ2-5; D: -; size: -; V: TRBV7-6
DNA: TGTGCCAGCTCGTCACAGGGGGAGCAGTACTTC; CDR3: CASSSQGEQYF; J: TRBJ2-7; D: TRBD1; size: many; V: TRBV18
DNA: TGCGCCAGCAGCAGGGACAGGGCGACTAATGAAAAACTGTTTTTT; CDR3: CASSRDRATNEKLFF; J: TRBJ1-4; D: TRBD1; size: few; V: TRBV5-1
DNA: TGCAGTGCCAACCACCAACAGGGTGGCTACACCTTC; CDR3: CSANHQQGGYTF; J: TRBJ1-2; D: -; size: -; V: TRBV20-1
DNA: TGCAGTGCTGGTCATTCGAACTATGGCTACACCTTC; CDR3: CSAGHSNYGYTF; J: TRBJ1-2; D: -; size: -; V: TRBV20-1
DNA: TGTGCCAGCAGCCGCCTCCCTCCAGGGACAGGGGATGCCGGCGAGCAGTACTTC; CDR3: CASSRLPPGTGDAGEQYF; J: TRBJ2-7; D: TRBD1; size: -; V: TRBV6-2/TRBV6-3
DNA: TGCAGTGCTAGTAGGCAGGGATATGAGCAGTTCTTC; CDR3: CSASRQGYEQFF; J: TRBJ2-1; D: -; size: many; V: TRBV20-1
DNA: TGCAGCGTTTCCCCCGACTCGGGAGGGAATGAGCAGTTCTTC; CDR3: CSVSPDSGGNEQFF; J: TRBJ2-1; D: TRBD2; size: -; V: TRBV29-1
DNA: TGCGCCAGCAGCTTGGCACTAGCGGGGGGCACTCGGAATGAGAAGTTCTTC; CDR3: CASSLALAGGTRNEKFF; J: TRBJ2-1; D: TRBD2; size: -; V: TRBV5-1
DNA: TGTGCCAGCAGCCCACTAAGGGTTAGCGGGGGCGAGACCCAGTACTTC; CDR3: CASSPLRVSGGETQYF; J: TRBJ2-5; D: TRBD2; size: -; V: TRBV14
DNA: TGTGCCAGCAGTTTAGTAGGGAACTATGAGCAGTTCTTC; CDR3: CASSLVGNYEQFF; J: TRBJ2-1; D: -; size: few; V: TRBV12-3/TRBV12-4
DNA: TGCAGTGCTAGAGATCAGGGAACAGGGGGCTACACCTTC; CDR3: CSARDQGTGGYTF; J: TRBJ1-2; D: -; size: -; V: TRBV20-1
DNA: TGCGCCAGCAGCCAAGATCCCGGGGGAGGGGGTGACACCGGGGAGCTGTTTTTT; CDR3: CASSQDPGGGGDTGELFF; J: TRBJ2-2; D: -; size: -; V: TRBV4-3